Included here is one TCR beta chain sequence, with context. The data originate from a study of T cell responses to AZD1222 COVID-19 vaccine. The assay was immunoSEQ multiplex PCR, and TCRdb's table has in-frame clones only and misses some. The top ten clones hold around 1.7% of a sample with some 150,000 clones, approximately 89% of them seen once. Germline-derived CDR1 and CDR2 are SGHTA and FQGNSA. This CDR3 has 14 residues. Trimming removed 2 bases at V and 6 bases at J, with 13 bases between. This chain uses TRBV7-2 with TRBJ1-2; D might be TRBD1 (5 bases). The sequencing here drew on peripheral blood, taken 28 days after the second AZD1222 dose. The clonotype originates from an adult who received the AZD1222 COVID-19 vaccine. CDR3 coding DNA: TGTGCCAGCAGCTTATTCGGGGCCCAGGATGGCTACACCTTC. Its translation is CASSLFGAQDGYTF.